The rows below give T cell receptor beta chains drawn from one sample of a study of post-analysis software for immune sequencing data. TCRdb independently ran MiXCR on the PCR reads; one entry per CDR3 protein. In the table there are approximately 730,000 distinct CDR3 sequences, just under 30% of which are singletons. The sequenced material came from blood. Receptors originate from a girl between 5 and 17 years old with multiple sclerosis. CDR3s include the opening cysteine and the closing phenylalanine or tryptophan. D genes are given only for firm matches. Clone size is given for some rows only: seen once, a few or many times, or a class if the clone is expanded.

cdr3_length	clone_size	d_call	v_call	j_call	cdr3_nt	cdr3_aa
12	-	-	TRBV20-1	TRBJ2-3	TGCAGTGCTAGATCCGACGCAGATACGCAGTATTTT	CSARSDADTQYF
13	-	TRBD1	TRBV29-1	TRBJ2-1	TGCAGCGTTGAACAGACAGGGTTCGGTGAGCAGTTCTTC	CSVEQTGFGEQFF
14	once	-	TRBV5-1	TRBJ1-2	TGCGCCAGCAGCTTTACAAACCCCCAATATGACTACACCTTC	CASSFTNPQYDYTF
15	-	-	TRBV29-1	TRBJ2-4	TGCAGCGTTGGATTTAGGGTTGCAGCCAAAAACATTCAGTACTTC	CSVGFRVAAKNIQYF
17	once	-	TRBV3-1	TRBJ2-1	TGTGCCAGCAGCCAAGAACCAGATCGGGGGATCGACAATGAGCAGTTCTTC	CASSQEPDRGIDNEQFF
15	few	-	TRBV12-3/TRBV12-4	TRBJ1-1	TGTGCCAGCAGACGGGGTCCCCTGGCCCGGACTGAAGCTTTCTTT	CASRRGPLARTEAFF
16	once	TRBD2	TRBV9	TRBJ2-3	TGTGCCAGCAGCGTAGCAGCGGGAGGGAGGGTAGATACGCAGTATTTT	CASSVAAGGRVDTQYF
13	-	-	TRBV29-1	TRBJ2-1	TGCAGCGTTGAATCGGGTCCCCTGATCGGGCAGTTCTTC	CSVESGPLIGQFF
12	-	-	TRBV10-3	TRBJ2-5	TGTGCCATCAGTGTGGGCTGGGAGACCCAGTACTTC	CAISVGWETQYF
12	few	-	TRBV2	TRBJ2-3	TGTGCCAGACGTAATTCCACAGATACGCAGTATTTT	CARRNSTDTQYF
15	-	TRBD1	TRBV27	TRBJ1-2	TGTGCCAGCAGGGAGGTAGACAGGGACATCTATGGCTACACCTTC	CASREVDRDIYGYTF
15	few	TRBD2	TRBV20-1	TRBJ2-3	TGCAGTGCCCACGCCGCAGCGGGGGGCTCGGATACGCAGTATTTT	CSAHAAAGGSDTQYF
11	many	-	TRBV29-1	TRBJ1-4	TGCAGCGCCCCAAAGGGTGAAAAACTGTTTTTT	CSAPKGEKLFF
16	-	TRBD1	TRBV12-3/TRBV12-4	TRBJ1-5	TGTGCCAGCAGCTCACAGGGGGCTACTAGCAATCAGCCCCAGCATTTT	CASSSQGATSNQPQHF